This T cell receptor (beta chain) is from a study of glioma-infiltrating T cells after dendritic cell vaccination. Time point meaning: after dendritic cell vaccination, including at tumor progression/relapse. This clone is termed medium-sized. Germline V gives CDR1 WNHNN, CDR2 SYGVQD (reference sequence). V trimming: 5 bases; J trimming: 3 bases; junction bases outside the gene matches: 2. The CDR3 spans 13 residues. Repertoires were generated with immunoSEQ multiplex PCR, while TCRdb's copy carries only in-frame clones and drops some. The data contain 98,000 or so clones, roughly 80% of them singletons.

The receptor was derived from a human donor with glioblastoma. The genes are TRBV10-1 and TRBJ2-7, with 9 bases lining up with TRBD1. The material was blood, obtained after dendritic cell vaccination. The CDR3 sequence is CASSRGQGYEQYF. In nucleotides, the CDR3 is TGCGCCAGCAGTCGGGGACAGGGCTACGAGCAGTACTTC.